The T cell receptor (beta chain) under discussion was sequenced for a study of cytomegalovirus exposure and HLA in healthy donors (dated by TCRdb to 2017 to 2019). Describing the broader study: An earlier analysis of approximately 550 of the donors reported approximately 300 Gb of sequence data and some 100 million unique TCR beta sequences from 150 million to 200 million T cells. Both class I and class II loci were covered by HLA typing, at four-digit resolution. In a later analysis, previously published TCR beta repertoires from several hundred donors were re-analyzed and high-resolution HLA genotyping was added so that TCR occurrence patterns could be studied. Along with the roughly 670-subject first cohort, a separate validation cohort of over 90 different subjects was used. Rather than using new phenotypic data, the later analysis identified candidate immune exposures from TCR beta sequences and from how often those sequences occurred across donors. The genetic ancestry cluster associated with self-reported Caucasian donors included 81% of the roughly 360 genotyped donors. About 280 gigabases of sequencing data and approximately 91 million unique TCR sequences made up an early release that covered approximately 650 HLA-typed donors. The study profiled the T cell repertoires of more than 500 subjects by immunosequencing and related them to cytomegalovirus serostatus. In an earlier analysis of 500 to 650 of the donors, high-throughput TCR beta sequencing was used to judge whether each TCR beta V gene segment behaved as functional or pseudogenic. On average, 235,054 unique TCR beta nucleotide sequences were sequenced per donor among several hundred genotyped donors of the cohort, with roughly 18% of those sequences being non-productive. All discovery cohort repertoires had been generated on a single sequencing platform. High-throughput TCR immunosequencing, statistical association of individual TCRs with disease status, and machine learning were combined to predict cytomegalovirus infection status. In a later genetic analysis, genome-wide SNP genotypes for about three fifths of the 666 donors were used, and that subset was treated as a discovery cohort. Several DR-DQ haplotypes were treated as single units for association and clustering because of strong linkage in the cohort. Typing coverage differed by locus: A, B, C, DRB1 and DQB1 were typed in about 620-640 donors, DQA1 in around 500, DPA1 in around 610, and DPB1 in 472. Donor age, sex, ethnicity and CMV serostatus were compiled alongside the repertoire data. The study was designed to test whether signatures of past pathogen exposure could be identified by cataloging public T cell receptors.

The method behind the library was the immunoSEQ multiplex PCR assay. For the multiplex PCR, a mixture combining 60 forward primers for TCR Vbeta segments and 13 reverse primers for TCR Jbeta segments was used. The CDR3 region of rearranged TCR beta genes was amplified from genomic DNA by a multiplex PCR assay. The Illumina HiSeq System was used to sequence the amplified TCR beta libraries as 87-base-pair reads. In the source study's methods: A later analysis tallied 75 million to 85 million unique TCR beta chains across the 666 repertoires, and approximately 12 million of those chains were shared by two or more donors. Raw reads were error-corrected and collapsed into unique sequences with a nearest-neighbor algorithm that merged closely related sequences to remove PCR and sequencing errors. Alignment of CDR3 sequences to IMGT reference sequences was used to assign V, D and J gene segments. For a sequence to be retained, a match of at least six nucleotides to both a V gene segment and a J gene segment was required. A rearrangement was called productive if the CDR3 had no stop codons and remained in frame with V and J, and every other rearrangement was called non-productive. Following IMGT convention, CDR3 was defined as the stretch from the second conserved V-encoded cysteine to the conserved J-encoded phenylalanine. The earlier analysis of about 500 of the donors excluded sequences that lacked an unambiguous match to a single V gene segment. An earlier analysis of around 600 of the donors classified V segments as functional when productive rearrangements were above 56.7% and as segregating when the standard deviation between donors was above 5%. A statistical classification framework was developed to diagnose cytomegalovirus status using the catalog of TCR beta chain sequences. V and J gene assignment, in a later analysis, came from comparing TCR nucleotide sequences with IMGT/GENE-DB human TR gene sequences. In a later analysis, CDR3 sequences and most-parsimonious VDJ recombination scenarios were assigned using the TCRdist pipeline. A later analysis defined each TCR beta chain by its CDR3 amino acid sequence plus V-gene family, and excluded reads lacking a unique V-gene family. In a later analysis, around 600 highly shared, low-generation-probability nucleotide sequences were removed to address suspected cross-contamination and a sequencing artifact. A later analysis calculated a clonal expansion index for each public chain from normalized within-repertoire ranks of inferred template counts. Generation probabilities in a later analysis came from a VDJ recombination model fitted to out-of-frame rearrangements, and those results were checked against IGoR. In a later analysis, TCR-TCR, TCR-HLA and TCR-CMV co-occurrence was scored with hypergeometric tests, and a repertoire-size bias correction was applied to TCR pairs. A later analysis estimated false discovery rates by permuting HLA or CMV assignments 20 times. In a later analysis, co-occurring TCRs were grouped with DBSCAN, and TCRdist sequence similarity was added when clustering was performed within HLA-allele-positive subsets. Co-occurrence clustering excluded repertoires with fewer than 30,000 or more than 120,000 public chains, plus five with anomalous nucleotide sharing. In its TCRdb copy, this immuneACCESS table keeps in-frame sequences only and misses some clones. Where compared with another copy, unresolved V genes explain less than half of these, and the others have no known cause. V, J and clone size are those of that table, while D and trimming were read from the DNA. Across this sample there are roughly 97,000 clones, with roughly a tenth seen only once. The ten top clones hold 5.5% to 7.5% of the sample.

The cohort was made up of approximately 670 healthy bone marrow donors. At the time of sampling, all cohort members were nominally healthy, though unrecorded immune exposures were likely present. The donor tested CMV seropositive and was one of the 289 seropositive cohort members. Each donor provided a peripheral blood sample, and peripheral blood mononuclear cells were used for TCR beta sequencing. Genomic DNA extraction from the blood cell samples was performed with the Qiagen DNeasy Blood Extraction Kit. The research as a whole found: In this cohort, only TCR beta chains were sequenced, and detectable features were limited by the absence of alpha or paired-chain data. According to a later analysis, TCR association rates differed among HLA loci, with DRB1 alleles showing the most associated TCRs and HLA-C alleles showing the fewest. The sequencing pipeline was judged likely to have produced a cluster of highly shared sequence variants as a technical artifact. Across donors, most TCR sequences were observed very rarely, whereas some public TCRs were present in many individuals. The study listed approximately 150 TCR beta chains as associated with cytomegalovirus. Broadly in line with IMGT annotations, most TCR beta V segments showed up in productive rearrangements about 90% or about 30% of the time in an earlier analysis of around 550 of the donors. A later genetic analysis associated a missense DCLRE1C variant with V-gene and J-gene trimming of TCR beta chains, and an independent cohort replicated the association. Correlated functional status among segregating V segments might reflect linkage disequilibrium, but an unknown experimental factor could not be ruled out. The only immune exposure information available for the cohort was CMV serostatus. In a later analysis, most CMV-associated TCR beta chains were found to appear HLA-restricted, with HLA associations seemingly driven largely by CMV exposure. Three of the identified cytomegalovirus-associated TCR beta chains were confirmed in vitro to be specific for cytomegalovirus antigens. A further reported finding was that TCR beta sequences accurately predicted the HLA-A and HLA-B alleles for most subjects in the first cohort. According to a later genetic analysis, donors in an Asian-associated ancestry cluster had fewer N-insertions in productive TCRs than the approximately 700-donor mean. The classifier was reported to diagnose cytomegalovirus status with high specificity and sensitivity in both the original and validation cohorts. Specific HLA alleles were associated with about 17,000 TCR beta sequences at a false discovery rate of 0.05 in a later analysis. Presence/absence analyses assumed roughly uniform sequencing depth across donors, an assumption that may not hold. In a later analysis, several top co-occurrence clusters were reported to appear linked to parvovirus B19, influenza, CMV and Epstein-Barr virus. Assigning TCR associations to individual alleles was difficult when HLA alleles, especially DR and DQ, strongly co-occurred. Because counts were too low, 15 to 20 rarely observed V segments, including chromosome 9 orphons, were excluded from the earlier analysis of 587 of the donors. HLA typing was unavailable for some donors at each locus, so association tests used only the typed subset. The authors suggested that the approach could potentially be extended to other disease states and immunological phenotypes. Compared with equally common non-associated chains, HLA-associated TCR beta chains in a later analysis were more clonally expanded and had lower generation probabilities.

A few counts support this clone. The clone's antigen remains unknown. Base qualities are missing; no much larger clone stands one base away. Input material: PBMCs. This clonotype originated in a middle-aged man in good health and CMV-seropositive.

CDR3 protein: CASSLAASGSLEQYF. The bases read TGTGCCAGCAGTTTAGCGGCTAGCGGGAGCCTGGAGCAGTACTTC. The chain is made from TRBV27 and TRBJ2-7; TRBD2 agrees with 10 junctional bases. The germline V gene (reference sequence) supplies CDR1 MNHEY and CDR2 SMNVEV. The CDR3 spans 15 residues, from the cysteine through the phenylalanine. The sequence is cut down to CDR3 DNA, 45 bases in frame from base 1. Germline trimming: 2 bases from V, 7 bases from J; junction bases outside gene matches: 8.